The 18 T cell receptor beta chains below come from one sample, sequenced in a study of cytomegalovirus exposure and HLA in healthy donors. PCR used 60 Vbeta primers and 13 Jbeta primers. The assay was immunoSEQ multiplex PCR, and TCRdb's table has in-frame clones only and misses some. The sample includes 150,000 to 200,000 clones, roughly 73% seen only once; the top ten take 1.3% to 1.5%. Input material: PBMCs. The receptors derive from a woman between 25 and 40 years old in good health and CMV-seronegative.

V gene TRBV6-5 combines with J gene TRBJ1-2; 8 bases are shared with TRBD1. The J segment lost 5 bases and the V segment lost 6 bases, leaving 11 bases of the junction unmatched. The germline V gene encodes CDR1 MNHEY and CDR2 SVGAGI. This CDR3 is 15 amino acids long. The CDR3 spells CASSYQGASKYGYTF. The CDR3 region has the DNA TGTGCCAGCAGCTACCAGGGGGCTTCGAAGTATGGCTACACCTTC.

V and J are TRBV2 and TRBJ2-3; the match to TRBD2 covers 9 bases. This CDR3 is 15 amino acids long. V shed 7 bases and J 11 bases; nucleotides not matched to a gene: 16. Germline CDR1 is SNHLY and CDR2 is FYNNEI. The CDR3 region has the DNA TGTGCCAGCATGGGCAACGCGGGGGGGCTAAGTGTGCAGTATTTT. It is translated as CASMGNAGGLSVQYF.

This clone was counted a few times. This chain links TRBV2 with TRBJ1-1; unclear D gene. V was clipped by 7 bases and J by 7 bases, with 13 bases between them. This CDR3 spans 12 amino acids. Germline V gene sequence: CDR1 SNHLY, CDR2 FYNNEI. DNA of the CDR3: TGTGCCAGCATGATAATACAGTTTGAAGCTTTCTTT. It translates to CASMIIQFEAFF.

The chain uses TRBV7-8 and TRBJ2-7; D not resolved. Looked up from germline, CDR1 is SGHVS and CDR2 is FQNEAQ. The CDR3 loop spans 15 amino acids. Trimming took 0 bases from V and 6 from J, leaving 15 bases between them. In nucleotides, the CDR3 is TGTGCCAGCAGCTTAGCGCAGGTCAGTCCCGGCGAGCAGTACTTC. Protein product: CASSLAQVSPGEQYF.

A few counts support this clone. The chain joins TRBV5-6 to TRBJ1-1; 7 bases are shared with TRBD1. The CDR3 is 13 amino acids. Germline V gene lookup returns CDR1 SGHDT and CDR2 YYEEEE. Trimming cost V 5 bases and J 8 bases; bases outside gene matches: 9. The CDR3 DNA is TGTGCCAGCAGTCTCCTAGACAGGGTGGAAGCTTTCTTT. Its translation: CASSLLDRVEAFF.

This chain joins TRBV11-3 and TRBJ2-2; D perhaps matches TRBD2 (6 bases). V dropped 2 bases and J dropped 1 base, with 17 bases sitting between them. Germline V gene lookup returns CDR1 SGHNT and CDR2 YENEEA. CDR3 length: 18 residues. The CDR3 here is CASSLNVGGRKNTGELFF. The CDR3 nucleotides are TGTGCCAGCAGCTTAAATGTGGGTGGGAGGAAGAACACCGGGGAGCTGTTTTTT.

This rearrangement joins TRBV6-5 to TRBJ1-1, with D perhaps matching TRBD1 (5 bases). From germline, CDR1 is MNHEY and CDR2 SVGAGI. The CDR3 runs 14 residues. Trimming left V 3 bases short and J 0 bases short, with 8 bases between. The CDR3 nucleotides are TGTGCCAGCAGTTATGTAGGGGTGAACACTGAAGCTTTCTTT. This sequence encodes CASSYVGVNTEAFF.

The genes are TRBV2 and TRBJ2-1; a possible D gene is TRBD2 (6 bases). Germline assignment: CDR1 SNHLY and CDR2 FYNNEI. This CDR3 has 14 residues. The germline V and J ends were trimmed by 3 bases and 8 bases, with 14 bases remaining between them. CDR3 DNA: TGTGCCAGCAGTGAGCGGGGCAAGGGCGATGAGCAGTTCTTC. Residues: CASSERGKGDEQFF.

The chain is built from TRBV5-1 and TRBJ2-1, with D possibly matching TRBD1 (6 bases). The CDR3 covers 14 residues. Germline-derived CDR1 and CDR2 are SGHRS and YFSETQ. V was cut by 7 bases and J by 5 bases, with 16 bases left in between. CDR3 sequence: CASGRGSGDNEQFF. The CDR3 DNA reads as TGCGCCAGCGGTCGAGGATCAGGGGACAATGAGCAGTTCTTC.

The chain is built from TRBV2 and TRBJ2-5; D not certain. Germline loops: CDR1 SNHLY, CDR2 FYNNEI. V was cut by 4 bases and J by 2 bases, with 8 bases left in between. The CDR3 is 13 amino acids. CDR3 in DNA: TGTGCCAGCAGTGGGCAGGTGCAAGAGACCCAGTACTTC. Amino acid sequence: CASSGQVQETQYF.

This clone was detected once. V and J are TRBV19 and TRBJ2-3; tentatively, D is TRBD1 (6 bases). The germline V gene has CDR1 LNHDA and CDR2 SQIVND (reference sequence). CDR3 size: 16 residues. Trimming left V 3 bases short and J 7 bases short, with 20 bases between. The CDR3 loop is CASSIRGHPNGNTQYF. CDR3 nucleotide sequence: TGTGCCAGTAGTATCCGGGGACACCCAAATGGGAATACGCAGTATTTT.

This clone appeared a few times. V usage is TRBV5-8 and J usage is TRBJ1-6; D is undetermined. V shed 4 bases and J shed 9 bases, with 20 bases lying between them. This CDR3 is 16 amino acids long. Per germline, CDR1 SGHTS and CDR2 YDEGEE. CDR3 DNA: TGTGCCAGCAGCCGCTATACCCTTTCTCGTAGTTCACCCCTCCACTTT. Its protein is CASSRYTLSRSSPLHF.

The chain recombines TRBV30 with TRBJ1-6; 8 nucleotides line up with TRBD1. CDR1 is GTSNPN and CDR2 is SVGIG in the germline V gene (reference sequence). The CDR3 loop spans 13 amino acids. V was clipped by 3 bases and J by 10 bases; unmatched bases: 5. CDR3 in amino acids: CAWSRQGASPLHF. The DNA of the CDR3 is TGTGCCTGGAGCCGTCAGGGGGCATCACCCCTCCACTTT.

CDR3 sequence: CASSGQGSTGELFF. The CDR3, as DNA: TGTGCCAGCAGCGGACAGGGAAGCACCGGGGAGCTGTTTTTT. This rearrangement joins TRBV6-4 to TRBJ2-2; 8 bases fit TRBD1. The CDR3 spans 14 residues. Germline V gene data show CDR1 as MRHNA and CDR2 as SNTAGT. Trimming took 6 bases from V and 4 from J; bases not matched to a gene: 4.

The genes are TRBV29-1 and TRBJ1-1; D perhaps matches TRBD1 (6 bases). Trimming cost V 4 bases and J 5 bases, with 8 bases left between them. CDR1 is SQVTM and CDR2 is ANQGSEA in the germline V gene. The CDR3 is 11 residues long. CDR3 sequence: CSVAQGTEAFF. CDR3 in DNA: TGCAGCGTTGCTCAGGGGACTGAAGCTTTCTTT. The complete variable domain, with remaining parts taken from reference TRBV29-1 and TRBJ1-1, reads SAVISQKPSRDICQRGTSLTIQCQVDSQVTMMFWYRQQPGQSLTLIATANQGSEATYESGFVIDKFPISRPNLTFSTLTVSNMSPEDSSIYLCSVAQGTEAFFGQGTRLTVV.

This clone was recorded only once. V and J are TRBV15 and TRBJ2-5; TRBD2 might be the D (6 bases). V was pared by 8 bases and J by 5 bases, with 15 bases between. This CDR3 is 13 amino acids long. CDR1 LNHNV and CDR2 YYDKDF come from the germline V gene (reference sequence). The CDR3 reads CATGTPFGETQYF. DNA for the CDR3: TGTGCCACCGGGACTCCCTTCGGGGAGACCCAGTACTTC.

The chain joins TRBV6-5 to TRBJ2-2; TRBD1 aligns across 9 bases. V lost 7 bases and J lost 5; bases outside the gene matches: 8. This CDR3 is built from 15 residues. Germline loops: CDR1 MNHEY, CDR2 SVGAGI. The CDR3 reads CASIGGQGLTGELFF. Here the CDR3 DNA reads TGTGCCAGCATTGGGGGACAGGGTCTTACCGGGGAGCTGTTTTTT.

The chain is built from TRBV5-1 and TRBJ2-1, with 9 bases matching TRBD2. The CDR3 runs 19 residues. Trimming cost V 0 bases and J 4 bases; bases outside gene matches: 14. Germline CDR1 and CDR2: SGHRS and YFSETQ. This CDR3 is CASSLVPWGSGGLYNEQFF. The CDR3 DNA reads TGCGCCAGCAGCTTGGTCCCCTGGGGTAGCGGGGGCCTTTACAATGAGCAGTTCTTC.